The 18 T cell receptor beta chains reported below all come from one sample, sequenced in a study of monozygotic twins with inflammatory bowel disease. Following a re-call of the 5' RACE reads, TCRdb has one entry per CDR3 protein and lacks DNA. Its table records around 380,000 distinct CDR3 sequences. Sequencing used blood. These receptors came from a human donor with ulcerative colitis or Crohn's disease, or a healthy co-twin of an affected twin (not recorded which).

The V gene is TRBV4-1, the J gene TRBJ1-2; TCRdb reports TRBD1, a call that lacks DNA to check it against. Germline CDR1 MGHRA, CDR2 YSYEKL. The CDR3 runs 15 residues. The CDR3 is CASSQDRGGIYGYTF.

V is TRBV20-1 and J is TRBJ2-2; absent DNA, TCRdb's TRBD1 call cannot be checked. CDR3 length equals 15 residues. The germline V gene encodes CDR1 DFQATT and CDR2 SNEGSKA (reference sequence). This CDR3 is CSARQGTENTGELFF.

This chain connects TRBV5-5 to TRBJ1-4; TCRdb indicates TRBD1, and absent DNA this call remains unverified. CDR3 size: 15 residues. CDR1 and CDR2 (germline): SGHKS, YYEKEE (reference sequence). The CDR3 reads CASSFPGQGNEKLFF.

V gene TRBV5-5 combines with J gene TRBJ2-4; TCRdb designates TRBD1, a call that cannot be tested without DNA. The germline gives CDR1 SGHKS, CDR2 YYEKEE (reference sequence). CDR3 length equals 18 residues. CDR3 region: CASSRILRDRVTKNIQYF. Drawing the rest from reference TRBV5-5 and TRBJ2-4, the complete variable domain is DAGVTQSPTHLIKTRGQQVTLRCSPISGHKSVSWYQQVLGQGPQFIFQYYEKEERGRGNFPDRFSARQFPNYSSELNVNALLLGDSALYLCASSRILRDRVTKNIQYFGAGTRLSVL.

The chain links TRBV18 to TRBJ2-7; the D gene TCRdb calls, TRBD2, cannot be checked with no DNA. The length of the CDR3 is 14 residues. Germline lookup yields CDR1 KGHSH and CDR2 LQKENI. CDR3: CASSPGLAGLEQYF.

This chain links TRBV7-8 with TRBJ2-7; TCRdb reports TRBD2, a call that lacks DNA to check it against. The CDR3 loop spans 16 amino acids. Germline CDR1 and CDR2: SGHVS and FQNEAQ. Here the CDR3 reads CASSLAPGLRRYEQYF.

The J gene is TRBJ1-3, the V gene TRBV10-3; the D call of TRBD1 rests on TCRdb alone, since no DNA is present to check it. Germline assignment: CDR1 ENHRY and CDR2 SYGVKD. There are 13 residues in the CDR3. The CDR3 is CAIRTGQLDTIYF.

The V and J genes are TRBV5-1 and TRBJ2-1. The CDR3 length is 13 residues. Germline CDR1 is SGHRS and CDR2 is YFSETQ. CDR3 amino acids: CASSTRLGYEQFF.

The J gene is TRBJ2-5, the V gene TRBV7-2; lacking DNA, the TRBD1 call made by TCRdb goes unchecked. The CDR3 contains 15 residues. In germline, CDR1 is SGHTA, CDR2 FQGNSA. CDR3 amino acids: CASSLVGALQETQYF.

The V call is TRBV7-2, the J call TRBJ1-1; absent DNA, TCRdb's TRBD1 call cannot be checked. In germline, CDR1 is SGHTA, CDR2 FQGNSA. This CDR3 region has 14 residues. The chain's CDR3 is CASKQMTGHPEAFF.

The chain combines TRBV10-3 with TRBJ2-3; TCRdb reports TRBD1, a call that lacks DNA to check it against. From germline, CDR1 is ENHRY and CDR2 SYGVKD. The CDR3 loop spans 15 amino acids. This chain's CDR3 is CAIRLGTLNTDTQYF.

V usage is TRBV7-8 and J usage is TRBJ1-5. Germline CDR1 reads SGHVS; CDR2 reads FQNEAQ. The CDR3 loop spans 16 amino acids. The CDR3 loop reads CASSSTGRGLNQPQHF.

CDR3 residues: CASSYNRGSGEQFF. This chain links TRBV6-2 or TRBV6-3 with TRBJ2-1; TCRdb reports TRBD1, a call that lacks DNA to check it against. CDR1 and CDR2 (germline): MNHEY, SVGEGT. This CDR3 spans 14 amino acids.

The chain combines TRBV7-3 with TRBJ2-5; TCRdb's D call of TRBD1 is untestable without DNA. The germline CDR1 and CDR2 sequences are SGHTA and FQGTGA. The CDR3 runs to 16 residues. CDR3 region: CASSLPLQGGQETQYF.

This sequence joins TRBV18 and TRBJ1-5. The germline gives CDR1 KGHSH, CDR2 LQKENI. This CDR3 has 14 amino acids. The CDR3 spells CASSPGSGYQPQHF.

The rearrangement uses TRBV5-1 and TRBJ2-7; TCRdb gives TRBD2 as the D gene, but with no DNA this cannot be confirmed. The CDR3 is made up of 14 amino acids. Germline V gene data show CDR1 as SGHRS and CDR2 as YFSETQ. CDR3: CASSLAWGPYEQYF.

The chain recombines TRBV7-2 with TRBJ1-6. This CDR3 has 17 residues. Germline V gene sequence: CDR1 SGHTA, CDR2 FQGNSA. Here the CDR3 reads CASSLYSSVLTMRSLHF.

The chain uses TRBV7-9 and TRBJ1-2; TCRdb names TRBD1, which stays unverified in the absence of DNA. Germline CDR1 and CDR2: SEHNR and FQNEAQ (reference sequence). The CDR3 contains 15 residues. CDR3 protein: CASSLNRGPNYGYTF.